The 6 T cell receptor beta chains reported below all come from one sample, sequenced in a study of long-term antiretroviral therapy in people with HIV (dated by TCRdb to between 2021 and 2022). The immunoSEQ hsTCRB v3.0 assay was used at survey level resolution for TRB variable region sequencing. Held by TCRdb, this immuneACCESS table contains in-frame sequences only and omits some clones. Under half of the omission traces to an unresolved V gene where checked; the cause of the rest is unknown. This sample lists tens of thousands of clones; over 75% were detected once. Roughly a tenth of the sample rests with the top ten. The sequenced sample was unsorted PBMCs, obtained 2.2 years after starting antiretroviral therapy. All receptors come from a young man with HIV.

This chain joins TRBV19 and TRBJ2-5, with TRBD1 identical over 7 bases. Germline loops: CDR1 LNHDA, CDR2 SQIVND (reference sequence). Losses at the gene ends were 4 bases for V and 1 base for J; bases not matched to a gene: 0. CDR3 size: 13 residues. The chain's CDR3 is CASSRQGQETQYF. Here the CDR3 DNA reads TGTGCCAGTAGTAGACAGGGCCAAGAGACCCAGTACTTC.

In its sample, this clone was seen a few times. V usage is TRBV7-9 and J usage is TRBJ1-5; possible D gene TRBD1, 5 bases. The germline gives CDR1 SEHNR, CDR2 FQNEAQ (reference sequence). CDR3 size: 13 residues. V was shortened by 4 bases and J by 15 bases, with 19 bases between the two germline ends. The CDR3 DNA follows: TGTGCCAGCAGCTACCCCAATGACAGAGTCCTGCATTTT. It yields the protein CASSYPNDRVLHF.

This chain links TRBV27 with TRBJ1-1; D might be TRBD1 (6 bases). The CDR3 sequence is 14 residues long. The germline gives CDR1 MNHEY, CDR2 SMNVEV (reference sequence). V was clipped by 0 bases and J by 4 bases, with 9 bases between them. The CDR3 DNA reads TGTGCCAGCAGTTTATCGAGGGGGGGCACTGAAGCTTTCTTT. This gives the protein CASSLSRGGTEAFF.

The CDR3 reads CASSEAGLDHETQYF. The CDR3 coding sequence is TGTGCCAGCAGTGAAGCAGGGCTAGATCATGAGACCCAGTACTTC. This chain connects TRBV6-1 to TRBJ2-5; D is unclear. Germline V lookup: CDR1 MNHNS, CDR2 SASEGT. The CDR3 is made up of 15 amino acids. Between the trimmed V and J ends, which lost 0 bases and 5 bases, there was a span of 13 bases.

The CDR3 bases are TGCAGCGCGGGACAGAATGTCTACGAGCAGTACTTC. This encodes CSAGQNVYEQYF. The chain is built from TRBV29-1 and TRBJ2-7; the match to TRBD1 covers 7 bases. J lost 3 bases, V lost 7 bases, and 6 bases had no gene match. The CDR3 sequence is 12 residues long. Germline assignment: CDR1 SQVTM and CDR2 ANQGSEA.

This chain links TRBV4-1 with TRBJ2-7, with TRBD2 as a possible D gene (6 bases). The CDR3 contains 15 residues. The germline gives CDR1 MGHRA, CDR2 YSYEKL. Trimming left V 1 base short and J 6 bases short, with 16 bases between. CDR3 DNA sequence: TGCGCCAGCAGCCAAGTAACTCGAGAGGGAGGCGAGCAGTACTTC. Its protein is CASSQVTREGGEQYF.